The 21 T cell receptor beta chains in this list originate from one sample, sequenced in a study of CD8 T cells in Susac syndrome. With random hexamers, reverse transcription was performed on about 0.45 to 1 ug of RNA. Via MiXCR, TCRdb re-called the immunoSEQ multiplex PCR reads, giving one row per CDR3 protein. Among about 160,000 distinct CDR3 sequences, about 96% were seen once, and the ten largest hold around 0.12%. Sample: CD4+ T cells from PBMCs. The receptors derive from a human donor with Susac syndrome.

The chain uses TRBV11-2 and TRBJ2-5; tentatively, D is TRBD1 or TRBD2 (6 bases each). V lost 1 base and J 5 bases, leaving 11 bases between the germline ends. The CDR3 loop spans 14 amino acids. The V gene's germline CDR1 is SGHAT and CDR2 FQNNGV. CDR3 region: CASSLAEGVETQYF. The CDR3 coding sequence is TGTGCCAGCAGCTTAGCGGAGGGGGTTGAGACCCAGTACTTC.

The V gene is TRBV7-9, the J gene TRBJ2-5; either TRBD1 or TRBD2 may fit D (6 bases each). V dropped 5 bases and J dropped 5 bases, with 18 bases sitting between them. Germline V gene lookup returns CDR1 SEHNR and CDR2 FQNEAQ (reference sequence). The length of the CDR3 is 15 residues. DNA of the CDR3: TGTGCCAGCAGCCCCACGGGGGCGTATGGGGAGACCCAGTACTTC. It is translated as CASSPTGAYGETQYF.

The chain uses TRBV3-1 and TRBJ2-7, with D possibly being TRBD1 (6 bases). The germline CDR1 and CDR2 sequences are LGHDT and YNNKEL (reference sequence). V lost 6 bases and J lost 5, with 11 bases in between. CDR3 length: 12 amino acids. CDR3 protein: CASRQQGHEQYF. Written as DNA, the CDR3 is TGTGCCAGCAGGCAACAGGGCCACGAGCAGTACTTC.

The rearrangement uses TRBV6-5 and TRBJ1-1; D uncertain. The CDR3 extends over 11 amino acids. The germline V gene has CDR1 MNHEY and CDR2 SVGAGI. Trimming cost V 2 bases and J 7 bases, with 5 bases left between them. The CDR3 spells CASSYGYEAFF. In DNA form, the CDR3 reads TGTGCCAGCAGTTACGGCTATGAAGCTTTCTTT.

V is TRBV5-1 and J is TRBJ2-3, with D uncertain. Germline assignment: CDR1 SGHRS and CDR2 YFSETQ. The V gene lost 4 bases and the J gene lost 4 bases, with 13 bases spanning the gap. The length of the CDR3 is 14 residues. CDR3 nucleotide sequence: TGCGCCAGCAGCATCATCGGGTTGGCAGATACGCAGTATTTT. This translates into CASSIIGLADTQYF.

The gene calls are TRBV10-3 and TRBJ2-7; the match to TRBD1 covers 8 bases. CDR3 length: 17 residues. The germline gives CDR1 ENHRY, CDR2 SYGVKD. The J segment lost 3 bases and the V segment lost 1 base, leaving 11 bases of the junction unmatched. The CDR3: CAISELPGTGAVYEQYV. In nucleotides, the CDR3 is TGTGCCATCAGTGAGTTGCCCGGGACAGGTGCTGTCTACGAGCAGTACGTC.

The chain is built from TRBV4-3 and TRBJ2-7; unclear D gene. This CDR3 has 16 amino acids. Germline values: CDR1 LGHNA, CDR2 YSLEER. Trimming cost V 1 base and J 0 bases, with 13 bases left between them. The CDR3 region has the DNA TGCGCCAGCAGCCAAGGGAGACTTACCCCCTCCTACGAGCAGTACTTC. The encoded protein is CASSQGRLTPSYEQYF.

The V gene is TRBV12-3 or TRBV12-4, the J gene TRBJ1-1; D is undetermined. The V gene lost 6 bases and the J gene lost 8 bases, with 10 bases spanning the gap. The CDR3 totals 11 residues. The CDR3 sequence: CASRAGPEAFF. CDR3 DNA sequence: TGTGCCAGCAGGGCCGGACCCGAAGCTTTCTTT.

CDR3 DNA: TGTGCCAGCAGTGAATTTGGGACAGGCGTAACGAGCGAGCAGTACGTC. Its protein product is CASSEFGTGVTSEQYV. The V and J genes are TRBV2 and TRBJ2-7, with TRBD1 identical over 8 bases. CDR1 and CDR2 from the germline V gene are SNHLY and FYNNEI. The V gene end was trimmed by 2 bases and the J gene end by 6 bases; junction bases not matched to a gene: 12. This CDR3 has 16 residues.

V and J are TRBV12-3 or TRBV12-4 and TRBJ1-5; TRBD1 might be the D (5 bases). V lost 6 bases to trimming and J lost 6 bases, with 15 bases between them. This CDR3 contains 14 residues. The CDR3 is CASRPGHPSQPQHF. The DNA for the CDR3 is TGTGCCAGCAGGCCAGGGCATCCAAGTCAGCCCCAGCATTTT.

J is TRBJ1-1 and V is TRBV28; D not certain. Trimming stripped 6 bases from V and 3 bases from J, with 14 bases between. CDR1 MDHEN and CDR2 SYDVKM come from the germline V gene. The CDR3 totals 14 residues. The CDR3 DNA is TGTGCCAGCAGCAAACCGGGAGTCTACACTGAAGCTTTCTTT. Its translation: CASSKPGVYTEAFF.

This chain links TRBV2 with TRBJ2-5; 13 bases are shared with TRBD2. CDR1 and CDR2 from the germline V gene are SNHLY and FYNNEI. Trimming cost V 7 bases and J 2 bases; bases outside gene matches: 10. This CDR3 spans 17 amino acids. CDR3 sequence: CASTLRLAGGSQETQYF. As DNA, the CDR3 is TGTGCCAGCACCCTCCGACTAGCGGGGGGAAGTCAAGAGACCCAGTACTTC.

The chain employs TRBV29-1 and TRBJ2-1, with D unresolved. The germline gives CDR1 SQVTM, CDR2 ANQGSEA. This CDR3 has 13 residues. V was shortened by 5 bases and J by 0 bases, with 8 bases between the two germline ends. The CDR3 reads CSVSRSSYNEQFF. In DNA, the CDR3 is TGCAGCGTTTCACGGAGCTCCTACAATGAGCAGTTCTTC.

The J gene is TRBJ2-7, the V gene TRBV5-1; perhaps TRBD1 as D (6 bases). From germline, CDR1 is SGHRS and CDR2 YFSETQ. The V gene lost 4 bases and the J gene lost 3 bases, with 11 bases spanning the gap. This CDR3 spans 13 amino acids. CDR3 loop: CASSNTGYYEQYF. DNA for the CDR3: TGCGCCAGCAGCAACACAGGGTACTACGAGCAGTACTTC.

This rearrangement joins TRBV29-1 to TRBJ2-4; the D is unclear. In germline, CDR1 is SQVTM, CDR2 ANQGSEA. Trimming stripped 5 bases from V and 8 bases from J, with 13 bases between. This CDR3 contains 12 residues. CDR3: CSVLLSGDIQYF. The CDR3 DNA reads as TGCAGCGTTTTACTATCCGGCGACATTCAGTACTTC.

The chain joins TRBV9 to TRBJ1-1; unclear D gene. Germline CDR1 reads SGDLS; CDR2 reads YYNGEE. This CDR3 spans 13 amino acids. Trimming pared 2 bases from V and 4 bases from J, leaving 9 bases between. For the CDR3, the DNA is TGTGCCAGCAGCGTCCCAGGTGGCACTGAAGCTTTCTTT. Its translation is CASSVPGGTEAFF.

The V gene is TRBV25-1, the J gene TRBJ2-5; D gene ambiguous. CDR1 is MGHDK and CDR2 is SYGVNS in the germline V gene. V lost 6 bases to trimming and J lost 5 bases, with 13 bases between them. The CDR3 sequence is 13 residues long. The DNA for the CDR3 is TGTGCCAGCAGCGCGCCAGGTTTCGAGACCCAGTACTTC. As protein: CASSAPGFETQYF.

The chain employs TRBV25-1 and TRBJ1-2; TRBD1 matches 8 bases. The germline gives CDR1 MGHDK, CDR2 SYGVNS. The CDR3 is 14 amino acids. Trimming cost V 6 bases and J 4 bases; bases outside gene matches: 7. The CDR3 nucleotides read TGTGCCAGCAGACCAGGGGGCGATAGCTATGGCTACACCTTC. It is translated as CASRPGGDSYGYTF.

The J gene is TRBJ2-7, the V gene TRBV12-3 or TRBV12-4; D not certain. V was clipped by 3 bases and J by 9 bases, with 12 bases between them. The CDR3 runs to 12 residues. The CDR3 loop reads CASSFHPIGQYF. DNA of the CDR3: TGTGCCAGCAGTTTCCATCCTATCGGGCAGTACTTC.

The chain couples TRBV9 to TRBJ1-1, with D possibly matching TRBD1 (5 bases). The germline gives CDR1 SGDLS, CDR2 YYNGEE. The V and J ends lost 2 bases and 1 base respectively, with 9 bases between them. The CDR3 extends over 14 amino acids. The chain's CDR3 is CASSVDTGNTEAFF. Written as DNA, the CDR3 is TGTGCCAGCAGCGTTGATACAGGGAACACTGAAGCTTTCTTT.

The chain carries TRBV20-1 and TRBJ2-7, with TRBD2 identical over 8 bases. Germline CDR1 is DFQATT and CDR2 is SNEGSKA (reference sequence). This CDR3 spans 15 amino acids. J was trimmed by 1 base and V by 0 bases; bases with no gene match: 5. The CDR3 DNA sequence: TGCAGTGCTAGAGATTCCGGGGGGGCTTCCTACGAGCAGTACGTC. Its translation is CSARDSGGASYEQYV.